What follows describes a single TCR beta chain. Its target is unknown. These data belong to a study of OX40 agonist ivuxolimab in advanced cancers. Overall study results and limits: Mean expanded clone counts were higher in CD8+ than CD4+ T cells.

V shed 4 bases and J shed 7 bases, with 11 bases lying between them. The CDR3 consists of 12 residues. Data came from immunoSEQ multiplex PCR; TCRdb stores just in-frame clones and leaves some out. Here the sample spans about 110,000 clones, approximately 90% being singletons. This sequence joins TRBV5-3 and TRBJ1-2; D is perhaps TRBD1 (6 bases). TRBV5-3 is placed among ORFs of uncertain function. The starting material was CD4+ or CD8+ T cells sorted from blood, obtained in a trial of the OX40 agonist ivuxolimab. The receptor was isolated from an adult with an advanced solid tumor such as melanoma, head and neck, liver or kidney cancer. CDR3: CARSNRVGGYTF. CDR3 DNA: TGTGCCAGAAGCAACAGGGTAGGTGGCTACACCTTC.